This T cell receptor beta chain was captured in a study of OX40 agonist ivuxolimab in advanced cancers. Only in-frame clones appear in the TCRdb table, and some are missing; sequencing was by immunoSEQ multiplex PCR. Seen here are some 86,000 clones, around 94% observed once, and the top ten hold 8% to 10%. Germline CDR1 reads LNHDA; CDR2 reads SQIVND (reference sequence). Losses at the gene ends were 7 bases for V and 4 bases for J; bases not matched to a gene: 9. The CDR3 totals 15 residues. This chain uses TRBV19 with TRBJ1-4, with 7 bases aligning to TRBD1. The material was CD4+ or CD8+ T cells sorted from blood, obtained in a trial of the OX40 agonist ivuxolimab. This clonotype was obtained from an adult with an advanced solid tumor such as melanoma, head and neck, liver or kidney cancer. The CDR3 DNA reads TGTGCCAGTACCACAGGGGAGGAGGGTAATGAAAAACTGTTTTTT. It translates to CASTTGEEGNEKLFF.